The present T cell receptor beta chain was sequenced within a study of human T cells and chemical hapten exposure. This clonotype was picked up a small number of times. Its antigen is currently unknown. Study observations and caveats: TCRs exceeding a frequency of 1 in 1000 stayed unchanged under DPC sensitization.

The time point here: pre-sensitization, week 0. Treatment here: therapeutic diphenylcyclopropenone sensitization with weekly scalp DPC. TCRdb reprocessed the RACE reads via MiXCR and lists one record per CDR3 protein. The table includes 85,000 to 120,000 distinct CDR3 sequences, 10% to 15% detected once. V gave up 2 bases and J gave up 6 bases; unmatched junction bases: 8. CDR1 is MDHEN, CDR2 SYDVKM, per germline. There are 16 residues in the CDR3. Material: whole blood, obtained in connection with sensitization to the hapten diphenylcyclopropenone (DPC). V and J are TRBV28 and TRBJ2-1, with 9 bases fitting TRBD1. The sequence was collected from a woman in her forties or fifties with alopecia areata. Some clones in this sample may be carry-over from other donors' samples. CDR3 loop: CASSLTGQGRINEQFF. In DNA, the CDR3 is TGTGCCAGCAGTTTAACGGGACAGGGCCGGATCAATGAGCAGTTCTTC.